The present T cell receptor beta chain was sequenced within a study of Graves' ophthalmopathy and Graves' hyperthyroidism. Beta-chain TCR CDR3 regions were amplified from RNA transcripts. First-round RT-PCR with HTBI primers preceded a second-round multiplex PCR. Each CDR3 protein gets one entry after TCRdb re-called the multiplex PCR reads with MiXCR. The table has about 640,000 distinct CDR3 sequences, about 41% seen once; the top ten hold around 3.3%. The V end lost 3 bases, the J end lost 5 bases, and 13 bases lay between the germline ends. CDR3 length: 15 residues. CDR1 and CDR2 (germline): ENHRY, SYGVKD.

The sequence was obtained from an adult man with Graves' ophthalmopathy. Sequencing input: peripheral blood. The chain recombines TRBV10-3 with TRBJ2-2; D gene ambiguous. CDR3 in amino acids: CAISDGRLTTGELFF. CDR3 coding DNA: TGTGCCATCAGTGATGGCCGACTCACTACCGGGGAGCTGTTTTTT.